One sample yielded the 30 T cell receptor beta chains listed below, sequenced in a study of Ad26.COV2.S vaccination and SARS-CoV-2 variants. The data were produced by immunoSEQ multiplex PCR, yet TCRdb's version contains in-frame clones alone and is incomplete. The table records hundreds of thousands of clones, roughly 90% of them present only once. Treatment defined: 15 to 20 received Ad26.COV2.S at low or high dose, single or two shots; about 5 received placebo; per-sample allocation not given. Samples came from day 63 after the first vaccine or placebo injection. The source was peripheral blood, collected in a trial of Ad26.COV2.S vaccine versus placebo. The receptors were gathered from a person between 18 and 59 years old who received the Ad26.COV2.S COVID-19 vaccine or a placebo.

This clone was seen a single time. The genes are TRBV19 and TRBJ2-1, with D perhaps TRBD2 (6 bases). Germline V gives CDR1 LNHDA, CDR2 SQIVND (reference sequence). Trimming stripped 4 bases from V and 6 bases from J, with 19 bases between. The CDR3 is 16 residues long. CDR3 DNA: TGTGCCAGTAGTACGAAACCCCGACTAGTTGGCAATGAGCAGTTCTTC. It specifies CASSTKPRLVGNEQFF.

The rearrangement joins TRBV6-6 to TRBJ2-3, with 7 bases matching TRBD2. CDR3 size: 16 residues. Germline trimming cut 7 bases from V and 0 bases from J; bases unmatched to any gene: 10. Looked up from germline, CDR1 is MNHNY and CDR2 is SVGAGI (reference sequence). CDR3 sequence reads: CASTNRASGSTDTQYF. The DNA of the CDR3 is TGTGCCAGCACCAACCGGGCTAGCGGTAGCACAGATACGCAGTATTTT.

The V call is TRBV19, the J call TRBJ1-5; 7 bases line up with TRBD1. The CDR3 has 18 residues. The germline CDR1 and CDR2 sequences are LNHDA and SQIVND (reference sequence). The trim removed 4 bases at V and 3 bases at J, leaving 15 bases unmatched. CDR3: CASSTFLTGSFNNQPQHF. In nucleotides, the CDR3 is TGTGCCAGTAGTACCTTCCTGACAGGGAGTTTTAACAATCAGCCCCAGCATTTT.

The rearrangement links TRBV14 to TRBJ1-5; no reliable D call. CDR3 length: 16 amino acids. Germline CDR1 is SGHDN and CDR2 is FVKESK. Trimming cost V 2 bases and J 0 bases, with 11 bases left between them. CDR3 loop: CASSQIMGPSNQPQHF. CDR3 bases: TGTGCCAGCAGCCAAATAATGGGTCCTAGCAATCAGCCCCAGCATTTT.

The chain employs TRBV13 and TRBJ2-2; 7 bases are shared with TRBD2. The CDR3 spans 17 residues. After removal of 9 bases from V and 2 bases from J, the junction contained 15 bases not matched to a gene. CDR1 is PRHDT, CDR2 FYEKMQ, per germline (reference sequence). CDR3: CASIRTIAGLNTGELFF. The CDR3 DNA reads TGTGCCAGTATAAGGACCATAGCGGGTTTAAACACCGGGGAGCTGTTTTTT.

A note on this clone: One end of the junction is discordant with germline, which a read error may explain. This chain connects TRBV5-1 to TRBJ2-7; 9 bases fit TRBD1. Germline V gene sequence: CDR1 SGHRS, CDR2 YFSETQ. The CDR3 is 11 amino acids. This CDR3 reads CASSPRDREDF. The DNA of the CDR3 is TGCGCCAGCAGCCCCCGGGACAGGGAGGACTTC. Full variable domain (remainder filled in from reference TRBV5-1 and TRBJ2-7): KAGVTQTPRYLIKTRGQQVTLSCSPISGHRSVSWYQQTPGQGLQFLFEYFSETQRNKGNFPGRFSGRQFSNSRSEMNVSTLELGDSALYLCASSPRDREDFGPGTRLTVT.

The V and J genes are TRBV6-5 and TRBJ2-7; 9 bases align to TRBD1. The CDR3 is 15 residues long. Per the germline V gene, CDR1 is MNHEY and CDR2 is SVGAGI. V was pared by 7 bases and J by 2 bases, with 9 bases of the junction left unmatched. CDR3 region: CASTKGDREAYEQYF. DNA for the CDR3: TGTGCCAGCACCAAAGGGGACAGGGAGGCCTACGAGCAGTACTTC.

This chain joins TRBV18 and TRBJ2-1, with a possible D match to TRBD1 (6 bases). Germline V gives CDR1 KGHSH, CDR2 LQKENI. Deletions cut 0 bases from V and 1 base from J, with 10 bases between. This CDR3 region has 16 residues. CDR3: CASSPPGRGSYNEQFF. CDR3 DNA sequence: TGTGCCAGCTCACCACCGGGCAGGGGTTCCTACAATGAGCAGTTCTTC.

Only one count was recorded for this clone. The chain has TRBV5-4 and TRBJ1-1, with a tentative D call TRBD1 (6 bases). Germline-derived CDR1 and CDR2 are SGHNT and YYREEE (reference sequence). The CDR3 has 16 residues. Trimming left V 0 bases short and J 0 bases short, with 12 bases between. This CDR3 reads CASSLGGGQLNTEAFF. CDR3 coding DNA: TGTGCCAGCAGCTTGGGGGGGGGACAATTGAACACTGAAGCTTTCTTT.

This chain connects TRBV6-5 to TRBJ2-1; D is perhaps TRBD1 (6 bases). The CDR3 consists of 14 residues. Trimming pared 0 bases from V and 6 bases from J, leaving 9 bases between. CDR1 is MNHEY and CDR2 is SVGAGI in the germline V gene. The CDR3 is CASSYSDSLNEQFF. The CDR3 DNA reads TGTGCCAGCAGTTACTCGGACAGCCTCAATGAGCAGTTCTTC.

A remark on this clone: Different DNA sequences within this sample yield the same CDR3. V usage is TRBV12-3 or TRBV12-4 and J usage is TRBJ2-3; D gene uncertain. With 5 bases removed from V and 2 bases from J, the gap between germline ends came to 8 bases. This CDR3 has 13 amino acids. The CDR3 sequence: CASSLGFTDTQYF. CDR3 nucleotide sequence: TGTGCCAGCAGTCTTGGGTTCACAGATACGCAGTATTTT.

The chain employs TRBV9 and TRBJ1-2; the match to TRBD1 covers 9 bases. The CDR3 spans 14 residues. CDR1 SGDLS and CDR2 YYNGEE come from the germline V gene. J lost 7 bases, V lost 5 bases, and 9 bases had no gene match. CDR3 region: CASRGGQGTSGYTF. The CDR3 DNA reads as TGTGCCAGCAGGGGGGGACAGGGAACATCTGGCTACACCTTC.

This sequence joins TRBV9 and TRBJ1-1; D remains unclear. The CDR3 has 13 residues. CDR1 is SGDLS and CDR2 is YYNGEE in the germline V gene. Trimming stripped 4 bases from V and 7 bases from J, with 14 bases between. The CDR3 sequence: CASSPDGEGEAFF. The CDR3 coding sequence is TGTGCCAGCAGCCCCGATGGCGAGGGTGAAGCTTTCTTT.

On this clone: Other nucleotide sequences from this sample produce the same CDR3. V gene TRBV20-1 combines with J gene TRBJ2-7; D ambiguous. Germline V CDR1 and CDR2: DFQATT, SNEGSKA (reference sequence). The ends were cut back, 3 bases at V and 2 bases at J, with 2 bases in the middle. This CDR3 contains 10 residues. This CDR3 reads CSARAYEQYF. The CDR3 DNA is TGCAGTGCTAGGGCCTACGAGCAGTACTTC.

In this sample, this clone turned up once. This chain uses TRBV18 with TRBJ2-7; D possibly corresponds to TRBD1 (6 bases). From germline, CDR1 is KGHSH and CDR2 LQKENI. The CDR3 has 13 amino acids. V was clipped by 3 bases and J by 7 bases, with 13 bases between them. Written as DNA, the CDR3 is TGTGCCAGCTCACCCGGACAGCCCAGTGAGCAGTACTTC. Translating it yields CASSPGQPSEQYF.

A remark on this clone: Other DNA sequences from this sample encode an identical CDR3 as well. The J gene is TRBJ1-1, the V gene TRBV10-3; the D gene is possibly TRBD1 (6 bases). Germline V gene data show CDR1 as ENHRY and CDR2 as SYGVKD. This CDR3 comprises 14 residues. The V gene lost 4 bases and the J gene lost 5 bases, with 14 bases spanning the gap. The CDR3 region is CAISALGGGTEAFF. CDR3 coding DNA: TGTGCCATCAGTGCCTTAGGGGGGGGGACTGAAGCTTTCTTT.

The V call is TRBV9, the J call TRBJ2-2; 13 bases align to TRBD2. The V segment lost 0 bases and the J segment 14 bases; nucleotides outside the gene matches: 7. Germline V gene data show CDR1 as SGDLS and CDR2 as YYNGEE. This CDR3 contains 15 residues. CDR3 nucleotides: TGTGCCAGCAGCGTAGGGGCGGGACTAGCGGGACAACTGTTTTTT. Its protein is CASSVGAGLAGQLFF.

The J gene is TRBJ2-3, the V gene TRBV6-6; 7 bases line up with TRBD2. Per the germline V gene, CDR1 is MNHNY and CDR2 is SVGAGI (reference sequence). This CDR3 is 15 amino acids long. The V segment lost 2 bases and the J segment 6 bases; nucleotides outside the gene matches: 8. The CDR3 loop is CASSYLAASSDTQYF. The DNA of the CDR3 is TGTGCCAGCAGTTACCTAGCGGCCTCTTCCGATACGCAGTATTTT.

This clone showed up just once. V gene TRBV6-5 combines with J gene TRBJ2-3, with TRBD2 identical over 7 bases. The trim removed 7 bases at V and 2 bases at J, leaving 9 bases unmatched. The CDR3 sequence is 15 residues long. Germline loops: CDR1 MNHEY, CDR2 SVGAGI. CDR3 coding DNA: TGTGCCAGCACCACTAGCGCCACTAACACAGATACGCAGTATTTT. Amino acid sequence: CASTTSATNTDTQYF.

With respect to this clone: The identical CDR3 is also encoded by other nucleotide sequences in the sample. The rearrangement joins TRBV19 to TRBJ2-1, with D possibly being TRBD1 (5 bases). The CDR3 contains 14 residues. CDR1 is LNHDA, CDR2 SQIVND, per germline (reference sequence). Trimming left V 6 bases short and J 4 bases short, with 13 bases between. The CDR3 here is CASRTSGSYNEQFF. DNA for the CDR3: TGTGCCAGTAGGACTTCAGGGTCGTACAATGAGCAGTTCTTC. The whole variable domain, filled in from reference TRBV19 and TRBJ2-1, reads DGGITQSPKYLFRKEGQNVTLSCEQNLNHDAMYWYRQDPGQGLRLIYYSQIVNDFQKGDIAEGYSVSREKKESFPLTVTSAQKNPTAFYLCASRTSGSYNEQFFGPGTRLTVL.

This clone was found once. The chain carries TRBV18 and TRBJ2-7; 9 bases align to TRBD1. V gave up 0 bases and J gave up 2 bases; unmatched junction bases: 8. This CDR3 spans 17 amino acids. The germline V gene has CDR1 KGHSH and CDR2 LQKENI. CDR3 nucleotide sequence: TGTGCCAGCTCACCACCGATGGGACAGGGAGGAACCTACGAGCAGTACTTC. Its translation: CASSPPMGQGGTYEQYF.

The J gene is TRBJ2-2, the V gene TRBV10-3, with 12 bases that match TRBD2. Germline CDR1 reads ENHRY; CDR2 reads SYGVKD. This CDR3 is built from 17 residues. V dropped 4 bases and J dropped 0; count of bases not matched to a gene: 3. The CDR3 sequence is CAISVTSGGSNTGELFF. The CDR3, as DNA: TGTGCCATCAGTGTTACTAGCGGGGGGTCGAACACCGGGGAGCTGTTTTTT.

The genes are TRBV5-1 and TRBJ2-6; 9 bases align to TRBD1. The trim removed 1 base at V and 0 bases at J, leaving 5 bases unmatched. The CDR3 has 18 residues. CDR1 SGHRS and CDR2 YFSETQ come from the germline V gene. The CDR3 loop is CASSLIGQGISGANVLTF. The CDR3 coding sequence is TGCGCCAGCAGCTTGATTGGACAGGGGATCTCTGGGGCCAACGTCCTGACTTTC.

This clone has a single count. This chain joins TRBV5-4 and TRBJ2-1; possibly TRBD1 for D (5 bases). V was pared by 3 bases and J by 0 bases, with 10 bases between. Germline assignment: CDR1 SGHNT and CDR2 YYREEE (reference sequence). The CDR3 is 15 amino acids. The CDR3 is CASSWGPDSYNEQFF. CDR3 DNA: TGTGCCAGCAGCTGGGGCCCCGACTCCTACAATGAGCAGTTCTTC.

This chain connects TRBV2 to TRBJ2-3; TRBD1 agrees at 8 bases. With 6 bases clipped from V and 0 bases from J, the junction kept 8 bases outside the gene matches. The CDR3 runs 16 residues. The germline V gene has CDR1 SNHLY and CDR2 FYNNEI. CDR3 amino acids: CASRTLRDRSTDTQYF. CDR3 nucleotide sequence: TGTGCCAGCAGAACACTCCGGGACAGGAGCACAGATACGCAGTATTTT.

The chain combines TRBV6-2 or TRBV6-3 with TRBJ2-7, with D maybe TRBD1 (6 bases). V shed 2 bases and J shed 2 bases, with 10 bases lying between them. CDR1 MNHEY and CDR2 SVGEGT come from the germline V gene. The CDR3 covers 14 residues. CDR3 nucleotide sequence: TGTGCCAGCAGTTACGGGGACACCACCTACGAGCAGTACTTC. It codes for CASSYGDTTYEQYF.

The rearrangement joins TRBV7-2 to TRBJ2-1, with 7 bases that match TRBD2. Trimming took 6 bases from V and 0 from J; bases not matched to a gene: 5. CDR3 length: 15 amino acids. Germline V gene data show CDR1 as SGHTA and CDR2 as FQGNSA. CDR3 amino acids: CASRGTGGSYNEQFF. The CDR3 DNA reads TGTGCCAGCAGGGGAACGGGAGGCTCCTACAATGAGCAGTTCTTC. Full variable domain (rest looked up from reference TRBV7-2 and TRBJ2-1): GAGVSQSPSNKVTEKGKDVELRCDPISGHTALYWYRQSLGQGLEFLIYFQGNSAPDKSGLPSDRFSAERTGGSVSTLTIQRTQQEDSAVYLCASRGTGGSYNEQFFGPGTRLTVL.

The chain couples TRBV19 to TRBJ2-7, with TRBD2 matching 8 bases. The CDR3 consists of 17 residues. V gave up 3 bases and J gave up 2 bases; unmatched junction bases: 12. Germline values: CDR1 LNHDA, CDR2 SQIVND (reference sequence). The CDR3 coding sequence is TGTGCCAGTAGTATTCACGGTGGTAGCGGGGATACCTACGAGCAGTACTTC. Translated: CASSIHGGSGDTYEQYF.

The CDR3: CASTLTGVGYTF. DNA for the CDR3: TGTGCCAGTACTCTAACAGGGGTTGGCTACACCTTC. V usage is TRBV19 and J usage is TRBJ1-2; TRBD1 matches 7 bases. The CDR3 spans 12 residues. V trimming: 7 bases; J trimming: 7 bases; junction bases outside the gene matches: 6. CDR1 and CDR2 from the germline V gene are LNHDA and SQIVND (reference sequence).

The gene calls are TRBV30 and TRBJ2-5; D gene ambiguous. This CDR3 region has 15 residues. Germline values: CDR1 GTSNPN, CDR2 SVGIG (reference sequence). Trimming removed 2 bases at V and 7 bases at J, with 20 bases between. The CDR3 DNA is TGTGCCTGGAGTAGAGGAGAGGTAGTAGGGTTGACCCAGTACTTC. Residues: CAWSRGEVVGLTQYF.